A single sample is the source of the 32 T cell receptor beta chains below, sequenced in a study of cytomegalovirus exposure and HLA in healthy donors. PCR primers comprised 60 Vbeta and 13 Jbeta primers. Profiling relied on immunoSEQ multiplex PCR, and the TCRdb table lists in-frame clones only, not all of them. The sample lists about 160,000 clones, roughly 80% occurring once. Sample: PBMCs. These receptor sequences come from a female donor in good health and CMV-seronegative.

This clone occurred a few times. The chain couples TRBV9 to TRBJ2-1; 9 bases are a match to TRBD2. Looked up from germline, CDR1 is SGDLS and CDR2 is YYNGEE. This CDR3 comprises 18 residues. With 0 bases clipped from V and 5 bases from J, the junction kept 12 bases outside the gene matches. CDR3 amino acids: CASSVAGREGSLHNEQFF. The CDR3 DNA reads TGTGCCAGCAGCGTAGCGGGGCGGGAGGGTAGCCTGCACAATGAGCAGTTCTTC.

This rearrangement joins TRBV7-3 to TRBJ2-1; 9 bases match TRBD2. The CDR3 contains 17 residues. CDR1 is SGHTA, CDR2 FQGTGA, per germline. After removal of 5 bases from V and 4 bases from J, the junction contained 12 bases not matched to a gene. Here the CDR3 reads CASSHIKEREAYNEQFF. The CDR3 nucleotides read TGTGCCAGCAGCCACATAAAGGAGCGGGAGGCGTACAATGAGCAGTTCTTC.

The gene calls are TRBV6-5 and TRBJ2-7; tentatively, D is TRBD1 (6 bases). Germline loops: CDR1 MNHEY, CDR2 SVGAGI. Trimming removed 0 bases from V and 2 bases from J, with 11 bases in between. CDR3 length: 15 amino acids. CDR3 protein: CASSYSWQGPYEQYF. As DNA, the CDR3 is TGTGCCAGCAGTTACTCGTGGCAGGGGCCCTACGAGCAGTACTTC.

The J gene is TRBJ2-1, the V gene TRBV7-9; possibly TRBD2 for D (6 bases). Trimming cost V 1 base and J 5 bases, with 12 bases left between them. CDR1 is SEHNR, CDR2 FQNEAQ, per germline (reference sequence). The CDR3 sequence is 15 residues long. CDR3 bases: TGTGCCAGCAGCTTAGTTGGGGAGGCGGACAATGAGCAGTTCTTC. The encoded protein is CASSLVGEADNEQFF. The whole variable domain, filled in from reference TRBV7-9 and TRBJ2-1, reads DTGVSQNPRHKITKRGQNVTFRCDPISEHNRLYWYRQTLGQGPEFLTYFQNEAQLEKSRLLSDRFSAERPKGSFSTLEIQRTEQGDSAMYLCASSLVGEADNEQFFGPGTRLTVL.

Here the CDR3 DNA reads TGCGCCAGCATCTCCGGCCCGGGGAACGAGCAGTTCTTC. The encoded protein is CASISGPGNEQFF. The genes are TRBV5-1 and TRBJ2-1; a weak D match, TRBD2 (5 bases). Trimming removed 6 bases at V and 10 bases at J, with 17 bases between. The germline CDR1 and CDR2 sequences are SGHRS and YFSETQ. The CDR3 contains 13 residues.

J is TRBJ2-1 and V is TRBV7-2; 10 bases align to TRBD2. This CDR3 comprises 18 residues. The V gene end was trimmed by 4 bases and the J gene end by 5 bases; junction bases not matched to a gene: 14. Germline V gives CDR1 SGHTA, CDR2 FQGNSA. The CDR3 DNA reads TGTGCCAGCAGCTCCCAGTCGAGCAGCGGGGGGGCCCACAATGAGCAGTTCTTC. It translates to CASSSQSSSGGAHNEQFF. Filled out from reference TRBV7-2 and TRBJ2-1, the complete variable domain reads GAGVSQSPSNKVTEKGKDVELRCDPISGHTALYWYRQSLGQGLEFLIYFQGNSAPDKSGLPSDRFSAERTGGSVSTLTIQRTQQEDSAVYLCASSSQSSSGGAHNEQFFGPGTRLTVL.

The chain combines TRBV18 with TRBJ2-4; possibly TRBD2 for D (5 bases). This CDR3 contains 15 residues. The germline V gene encodes CDR1 KGHSH and CDR2 LQKENI. Trimming took 2 bases from V and 4 from J, leaving 12 bases between them. The CDR3 region is CASSPRETEKNIQYF. In DNA form, the CDR3 reads TGTGCCAGCTCACCAAGGGAGACGGAGAAAAACATTCAGTACTTC.

This clone appeared once. The chain employs TRBV7-3 and TRBJ2-1; a weak D match, TRBD2 (5 bases). This CDR3 is built from 13 residues. Germline V lookup: CDR1 SGHTA, CDR2 FQGTGA. V was shortened by 5 bases and J by 2 bases, with 7 bases between the two germline ends. In DNA, the CDR3 is TGTGCCAGCAGCCTCGGGGCCTACAATGAGCAGTTCTTC. Its translation is CASSLGAYNEQFF. Combining the CDR3 with reference TRBV7-3 and TRBJ2-1 gives the whole variable domain GAGVSQTPSNKVTEKGKYVELRCDPISGHTALYWYRQSLGQGPEFLIYFQGTGAADDSGLPNDRFFAVRPEGSVSTLKIQRTERGDSAVYLCASSLGAYNEQFFGPGTRLTVL.

The chain carries TRBV5-1 and TRBJ2-7; D remains unclear. The length of the CDR3 is 13 residues. Germline V gene data show CDR1 as SGHRS and CDR2 as YFSETQ. Trimming took off 0 bases at V and 5 bases at J, with 9 bases between the two ends. CDR3 sequence: CASSLDSPHEQYF. The CDR3 DNA sequence: TGCGCCAGCAGCTTGGACAGTCCGCACGAGCAGTACTTC.

This clone was seen once. This rearrangement joins TRBV30 to TRBJ2-5, with TRBD2 as a possible D gene (5 bases). The CDR3 is 13 residues long. The V and J ends lost 0 bases and 2 bases respectively, with 7 bases between them. CDR1 and CDR2 from the germline V gene are GTSNPN and SVGIG (reference sequence). In DNA, the CDR3 is TGTGCCTGGAGTGTACCGGGGCAAGAGACCCAGTACTTC. Encoded protein: CAWSVPGQETQYF.

This chain links TRBV19 with TRBJ1-1, with 7 bases identical to TRBD1. CDR1 and CDR2 from the germline V gene are LNHDA and SQIVND (reference sequence). CDR3 length equals 14 residues. V dropped 7 bases and J dropped 4; count of bases not matched to a gene: 9. The CDR3 region has the DNA TGTGCCAGTATGGGACAGTATCTACCCACTGAAGCTTTCTTT. Its protein is CASMGQYLPTEAFF.

The V call is TRBV5-1, the J call TRBJ2-5; D possibly corresponds to TRBD2 (5 bases). V was shortened by 0 bases and J by 3 bases, with 6 bases between the two germline ends. Germline values: CDR1 SGHRS, CDR2 YFSETQ. The CDR3 has 13 amino acids. Written as DNA, the CDR3 is TGCGCCAGCAGCTTGGTGGGAGAAGAGACCCAGTACTTC. It translates to CASSLVGEETQYF.

CDR3 in amino acids: CASSLGGTHQETQYF. The DNA of the CDR3 is TGCGCCAGCAGTCTCGGTGGGACTCATCAAGAGACCCAGTACTTC. This chain joins TRBV5-1 and TRBJ2-5, with TRBD2 as a possible D gene (6 bases). V was clipped by 5 bases and J by 2 bases, with 16 bases between them. The CDR3 consists of 15 residues. From germline, CDR1 is SGHRS and CDR2 YFSETQ.

The chain couples TRBV5-1 to TRBJ2-7; D is possibly TRBD1 (6 bases). The CDR3 sequence is 16 residues long. Germline V gene sequence: CDR1 SGHRS, CDR2 YFSETQ. Trimming took 4 bases from V and 1 from J, leaving 18 bases between them. Here the CDR3 reads CASSPAGPTGSYEQYF. The CDR3 DNA reads TGCGCCAGCAGCCCCGCCGGGCCGACAGGTTCCTACGAGCAGTACTTC.

V gene TRBV6-6 combines with J gene TRBJ1-1, with D possibly matching TRBD1 (6 bases). The germline gives CDR1 MNHNY, CDR2 SVGAGI (reference sequence). V dropped 0 bases and J dropped 5 bases, with 13 bases sitting between them. The CDR3 has 15 residues. The chain's CDR3 is CASSYSGQGRTEAFF. CDR3 nucleotides: TGTGCCAGCAGTTACTCGGGGCAGGGGCGGACTGAAGCTTTCTTT.

This clone has only a few counts. Here the CDR3 DNA reads TGTGCCAGCAGTTCCAGACTAGCTGCCGTTGCAGATACGCAGTATTTT. This translates into CASSSRLAAVADTQYF. The chain uses TRBV28 and TRBJ2-3; 7 nucleotides line up with TRBD2. CDR3 length: 16 residues. The V gene's germline CDR1 is MDHEN and CDR2 SYDVKM. J gave up 4 bases and V 4 bases, and 11 bases lay outside the gene matches.

The CDR3 sequence is CSVGGRVNTGELFF. CDR3 nucleotide sequence: TGCAGCGTTGGGGGGCGCGTAAACACCGGGGAGCTGTTTTTT. V is TRBV29-1 and J is TRBJ2-2; the D gene is possibly TRBD1 (6 bases). Looked up from germline, CDR1 is SQVTM and CDR2 is ANQGSEA. The germline V and J ends were trimmed by 4 bases and 2 bases, with 11 bases remaining between them. This CDR3 is 14 amino acids long.

The chain links TRBV2 to TRBJ1-6, with TRBD1 as a possible D gene (6 bases). Trimming took 6 bases from V and 7 from J, leaving 16 bases between them. Looked up from germline, CDR1 is SNHLY and CDR2 is FYNNEI. The CDR3 sequence is 15 residues long. The CDR3 DNA reads TGTGCCAGCAGGGGTGGGGGGGCACGCAATTCACCCCTCCACTTT. Protein: CASRGGGARNSPLHF.

The chain is built from TRBV5-1 and TRBJ2-3, with a tentative D call TRBD1 (5 bases). Germline assignment: CDR1 SGHRS and CDR2 YFSETQ. V lost 0 bases and J 5 bases, leaving 13 bases between the germline ends. The CDR3 consists of 15 residues. The CDR3: CASSLGGRVGDTQYF. In DNA, the CDR3 is TGCGCCAGCAGCTTGGGTGGCAGGGTAGGAGATACGCAGTATTTT.

The genes are TRBV18 and TRBJ1-2, with D possibly being TRBD1 (6 bases). Looked up from germline, CDR1 is KGHSH and CDR2 is LQKENI. Trimming removed 3 bases at V and 4 bases at J, with 15 bases between. The CDR3 is 15 amino acids. The CDR3: CASSPTEDSIYGYTF. CDR3 nucleotide sequence: TGTGCCAGCTCACCGACAGAGGACAGTATCTATGGCTACACCTTC.

CDR3 nucleotides: TGTGCCAGTAGTCTCACCGGGACAGGAAGAGGTGATCAGCCCCAGCATTTT. Translating it yields CASSLTGTGRGDQPQHF. V usage is TRBV19 and J usage is TRBJ1-5, with 8 nucleotides matching TRBD1. V dropped 5 bases and J dropped 5; count of bases not matched to a gene: 14. CDR1 is LNHDA and CDR2 is SQIVND in the germline V gene (reference sequence). The CDR3 is made up of 17 amino acids.

This clone is medium-sized by share. At the DNA level, this CDR3 is encoded by other sequences in the same sample as well. The rearrangement joins TRBV21-1 to TRBJ1-2. TRBV21-1 is described as a pseudogene. CDR3 size: 17 residues. CDR3 coding DNA: TGTGCCAGCAGCCGACCGACGGACGGGAAATATAACTATGGCTACACCTTC. Protein product: CASSRPTDGKYNYGYTF.

The chain couples TRBV5-1 to TRBJ2-7; 10 positions match TRBD1. Unmatched junction bases numbered 8, after V lost 4 bases and J lost 1 base. Germline CDR1 is SGHRS and CDR2 is YFSETQ. The CDR3 consists of 16 residues. The CDR3 sequence: CASSEGGQGISYEQYF. The CDR3 bases are TGCGCCAGCAGCGAAGGGGGACAGGGGATTTCCTACGAGCAGTACTTC.

J is TRBJ1-2 and V is TRBV7-2; 10 nucleotides align to TRBD1. The V segment lost 1 base and the J segment 5 bases; nucleotides outside the gene matches: 16. The length of the CDR3 is 19 residues. Germline CDR1 is SGHTA and CDR2 is FQGNSA. The CDR3 nucleotides are TGTGCCAGCAGCTTAGTCGTTCCGTCCACGACAGGGGGCGCTTATGGCTACACCTTC. It codes for CASSLVVPSTTGGAYGYTF.

The chain combines TRBV19 with TRBJ1-2; TRBD1 agrees at 9 bases. The germline V gene encodes CDR1 LNHDA and CDR2 SQIVND (reference sequence). The CDR3 is 13 residues long. J gave up 5 bases and V 9 bases, and 7 bases lay outside the gene matches. The CDR3 DNA reads as TGTGCCAGCGGGACAGGGATTTCGTATGGCTACACCTTC. This codes for CASGTGISYGYTF.

The chain combines TRBV11-2 with TRBJ1-3; TRBD1 aligns across 10 bases. Germline V gene lookup returns CDR1 SGHAT and CDR2 FQNNGV. The CDR3 spans 16 residues. The J segment lost 3 bases and the V segment lost 5 bases, leaving 7 bases of the junction unmatched. CDR3 nucleotides: TGTGCCAGCAGCGCAGGGACAGGGGTTTTTGGAAACACCATATATTTT. Its translation: CASSAGTGVFGNTIYF.

The J gene is TRBJ2-2, the V gene TRBV7-3; maybe TRBD2 (6 bases). This CDR3 is built from 15 residues. Germline V CDR1 and CDR2: SGHTA, FQGTGA. The V end was cut by 3 bases, the J end by 3 bases, with 11 bases between. CDR3 loop: CASSFGTFHTGELFF. The DNA of the CDR3 is TGTGCCAGCAGCTTTGGGACTTTTCACACCGGGGAGCTGTTTTTT.

The chain recombines TRBV4-1 with TRBJ1-5; tentative D call: TRBD1 (6 bases). CDR1 and CDR2 from the germline V gene are MGHRA and YSYEKL. There are 16 residues in the CDR3. V was trimmed by 0 bases and J by 2 bases, leaving 11 bases between them. For the CDR3, the DNA is TGCGCCAGCAGCCAAGAGGGGGCTATCGGCAATCAGCCCCAGCATTTT. It encodes CASSQEGAIGNQPQHF.

The rearrangement uses TRBV7-2 and TRBJ2-7, with TRBD2 identical over 8 bases. The CDR3 consists of 15 residues. Germline-derived CDR1 and CDR2 are SGHTA and FQGNSA. Trimming at V came to 5 bases and at J to 6 bases, leaving 12 bases not matched to a gene. Written as DNA, the CDR3 is TGTGCCAGCAGCCTAAACGGACTAGCCTCCGGCGAGCAGTACTTC. Its protein product is CASSLNGLASGEQYF.

The rearrangement links TRBV19 to TRBJ2-3; D might be TRBD2 (6 bases). In germline, CDR1 is LNHDA, CDR2 SQIVND (reference sequence). V was pared by 3 bases and J by 15 bases, with 25 bases between. The CDR3 is made up of 15 amino acids. The CDR3 loop reads CASSMTGSPDPVLYF. The CDR3 DNA is TGTGCCAGTAGTATGACCGGGAGCCCAGACCCGGTACTATATTTT. Combining the CDR3 with reference TRBV19 and TRBJ2-3 gives the whole variable domain DGGITQSPKYLFRKEGQNVTLSCEQNLNHDAMYWYRQDPGQGLRLIYYSQIVNDFQKGDIAEGYSVSREKKESFPLTVTSAQKNPTAFYLCASSMTGSPDPVLYFGPGTRLTVL.

The chain joins TRBV28 to TRBJ2-5; 7 bases align to TRBD2. J gave up 4 bases and V 1 base, and 6 bases lay outside the gene matches. This CDR3 has 15 residues. In germline, CDR1 is MDHEN, CDR2 SYDVKM. The CDR3 nucleotides read TGTGCCAGCAGTTTATCCGGGGAGGGAGGAGAGACCCAGTACTTC. The encoded protein is CASSLSGEGGETQYF.

The V call is TRBV11-2, the J call TRBJ2-1; 8 bases line up with TRBD2. The CDR3 covers 17 residues. With 5 bases clipped from V and 8 bases from J, the junction kept 17 bases outside the gene matches. The germline V gene has CDR1 SGHAT and CDR2 FQNNGV. The CDR3 here is CASSPARDGGRIYEQFF. Here the CDR3 DNA reads TGTGCCAGCAGCCCAGCCCGAGATGGCGGGAGGATATATGAGCAGTTCTTC.